The source of this T cell receptor beta chain is a study of molecular identifiers for immune sequencing clone quantification. Using 10%, 30% or 50% RNA, naive CD8 libraries were derived from around 20,000 to 1,000,000 sorted cells. TCRdb redid the calling of the PCR reads with MiXCR, one entry per CDR3 protein. Of 8,500 to 11,000 distinct CDR3 sequences listed, roughly a sixth are singletons. The receptor's source is a human donor in good health. Some libraries in this study had Jurkat cell RNA spiked in. The sequenced sample consisted of naive CD8+ T cells from blood, with Jurkat cell RNA spiked in. The subset is: FACS-sorted CD8+CD4-CCR7+CD45RA+ naive T cells.

CDR3 bases: TGTGCCAGCAGACCATGGGGGGGCGGGAGGGGCGAGCAGTACTTC. Its protein is CASRPWGGGRGEQYF. The chain has TRBV27 and TRBJ2-7, with 9 bases aligning to TRBD2. Unmatched junction bases numbered 12, after V lost 6 bases and J lost 6 bases. This CDR3 spans 15 amino acids. Germline V gene data show CDR1 as MNHEY and CDR2 as SMNVEV (reference sequence).